Below are 6 T cell receptor beta chains sequenced from a single sample in a study of CD4 and CD8 cells across lung adenocarcinoma regions. TCRdb re-analysed the PCR reads in MiXCR, keeping a single row per CDR3 protein. Among around 25,000 distinct CDR3 sequences listed, 45% to 50% were seen once. Sequencing input: CD8+ T cells from the center of a lung tumor. The receptor source for this set is a male donor with lung adenocarcinoma. The CD4 and CD8 labels of this study may be unreliable.

The chain couples TRBV12-3 or TRBV12-4 to TRBJ2-3; 9 nucleotides line up with TRBD2. Judging by the DNA end, TRBJ2-7 fits better; the J call may be wrong. The CDR3 is made up of 16 amino acids. In DNA form, the CDR3 reads TGTGCCAGCCGCGTGTCGGAGCGGGGGGCGGGAGATATGCAGTACTTC. Translation: CASRVSERGAGDMQYF.

Regarding this clonotype: A read error may account for a junction end that differs from germline. The CDR3 bases are TGCGCCTGCGGGGGGATAGGGGGCCGAGACCCAGATACGCAGTACTTT. Its protein is CACGGIGGRDPDTQYF. The chain is built from TRBV10-1 and TRBJ2-3; weak D call: TRBD2 (8 bases). Germline values: CDR1 WNHNN, CDR2 SYGVQD (reference sequence). The CDR3 has 16 residues.

This chain links TRBV7-8 with TRBJ2-1, with 11 positions matching TRBD2. With the DNA end fitting TRBJ2-5 better, the J assignment may be wrong. CDR1 and CDR2 from the germline V gene are SGHVS and FQNEAQ. CDR3 length: 16 amino acids. The CDR3: CASSPPPSGRQETQYF. The CDR3 coding sequence is TGTGCCAGCAGCCCGCCCCCTAGCGGGAGGCAGGAGACCCAGTACTTC.

This clonotype was observed many times. One end of the junction varies from germline; a read error may be responsible. The chain is built from TRBV6-1 and TRBJ2-1; no clear D gene. From germline, CDR1 is MNHNS and CDR2 SASEGT. This CDR3 comprises 12 residues. The CDR3 bases are TGTGCCAGCAGTGAAGCTGGACGGGTCCTGATCTTC. It translates to CASSEAGRVLIF.

The rearrangement joins TRBV6-1 to TRBJ2-4; maybe TRBD1 (6 bases). V lost 9 bases to trimming and J lost 3 bases, with 18 bases between them. Germline CDR1 reads MNHNS; CDR2 reads SASEGT. The CDR3 contains 15 residues. In DNA form, the CDR3 reads TGTGCCAGGGGGCTCCCTGGGGGCGACAAAAACATTCAGTACTTC. Translating it yields CARGLPGGDKNIQYF.

This clonotype occurred a few times. The chain joins TRBV5-1 to TRBJ2-2; D is possibly TRBD1 or TRBD2 (6 bases each). The CDR3 length is 14 residues. Trimming pared 6 bases from V and 4 bases from J, leaving 13 bases between. Germline CDR1 is SGHRS and CDR2 is YFSETQ. CDR3: CASTMGGPTGELFF. DNA of the CDR3: TGCGCCAGCACCATGGGGGGCCCCACCGGGGAGCTGTTTTTT.